The clone carrying this T cell receptor beta chain was observed a few times. The antigen remains unidentified. The data were obtained in a study of blood T cells in healthy people across ages. The V and J ends lost 8 bases and 0 bases, in that order; junction bases with no gene match: 23. CDR1 and CDR2 (germline): MNHNS, SASEGT. The CDR3 runs to 21 residues. General study points: PBMCs left unsorted prevented a conclusive naive versus antigen-experienced comparison. More naive CD4+ cells and higher diversity marked long-lived donors relative to aged donors. The authors considered diversity estimates from one million T cells to be underestimates. A roughly linear age-dependent decrease characterized TCR beta diversity per million T cells.

Using a J-beta primer mix together with a sample-barcoded 5' primer, a second PCR was run for roughly 6 to 11 cycles. In TCRdb, the 5' RACE reads were re-called with MiXCR into one record per CDR3 protein. The sample carries under 2 million distinct CDR3 sequences, around 36% recorded once. The sample taken for sequencing was blood. V and J are TRBV6-1 and TRBJ2-7; 12 nucleotides line up with TRBD2. The clonotype was recovered from a woman aged 25-40 years in good health. The CDR3 DNA is TGTGCCAGCGGACCCATACTAGCGGGAGGTACCGGGCGGTACCCCTCCTACGAGCAGTACTTC. Its translation is CASGPILAGGTGRYPSYEQYF.